This T cell receptor beta chain was recovered during a study of T cells after yellow fever vaccination. TCRdb independently ran MiXCR on the 5' RACE reads; one entry per CDR3 protein. The sample carries 250,000 to 400,000 distinct CDR3 sequences, around 4.4% recorded once. This clonotype showed up many times. The CDR3 has 11 amino acids. Germline values: CDR1 DFQATT, CDR2 SNEGSKA (reference sequence). The rearrangement links TRBV20-1 to TRBJ1-2; D uncertain. The sample was PBMCs, taken 15 days after the yellow fever booster vaccination. The sequence was obtained from a man aged 18 to 30 who received the YFV17D yellow fever vaccine. CDR3 in amino acids: CSANRDYGYTF. CDR3 DNA: TGCAGCGCCAACAGAGACTATGGCTACACCTTC.